In this sample, the clone carrying this T cell receptor beta chain turned up once. The data stem from a study of blood T cell repertoires in COVID-19. Study information: Acute and convalescent COVID-19 samples came from the United States, Italy and Spain. Nucleic acid was either cDNA or gDNA, and it came from T cells, B-cell-depleted T cells, or PBMCs.

Libraries were prepared by immunoSEQ multiplex PCR; TCRdb keeps only in-frame clonotypes and omits some of them. The sample holds 280,000 or so clones, approximately 83% seen once. CDR3 length: 11 amino acids. Germline V gene sequence: CDR1 MNHEY, CDR2 SVGAGI. Trimming removed 10 bases from V and 6 bases from J, with 13 bases in between. The source material was peripheral blood. This clonotype was obtained from a woman aged 25-40 years who had recovered from COVID-19. V gene TRBV6-5 combines with J gene TRBJ2-7, with D unclear. The CDR3 here is CAIPLSSEQYF. In DNA, the CDR3 is TGTGCCATTCCCTTGAGTAGCGAGCAGTACTTC.